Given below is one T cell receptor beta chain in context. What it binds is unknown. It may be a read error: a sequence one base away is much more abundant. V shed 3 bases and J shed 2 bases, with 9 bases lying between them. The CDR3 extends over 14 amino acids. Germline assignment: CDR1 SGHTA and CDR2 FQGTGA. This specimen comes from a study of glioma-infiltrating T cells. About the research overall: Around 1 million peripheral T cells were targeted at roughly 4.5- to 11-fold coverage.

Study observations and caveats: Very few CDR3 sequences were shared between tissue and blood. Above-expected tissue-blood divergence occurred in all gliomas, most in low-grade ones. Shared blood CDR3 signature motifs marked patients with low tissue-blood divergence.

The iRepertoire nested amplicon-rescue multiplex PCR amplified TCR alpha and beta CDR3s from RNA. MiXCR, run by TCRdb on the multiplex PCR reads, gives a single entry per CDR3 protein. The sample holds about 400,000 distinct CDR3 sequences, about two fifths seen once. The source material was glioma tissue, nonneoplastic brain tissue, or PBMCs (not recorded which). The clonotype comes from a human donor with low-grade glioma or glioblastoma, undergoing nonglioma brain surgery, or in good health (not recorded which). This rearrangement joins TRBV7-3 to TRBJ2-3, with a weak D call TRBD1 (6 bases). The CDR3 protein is CASSFDRNTDTQYF. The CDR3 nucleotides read TGTGCCAGCAGCTTCGACAGGAACACAGATACGCAGTATTTT.